Presented here are 13 T cell receptor delta chains from one specimen sequenced in a study of gamma-delta T cells after stem cell transplantation. TCRdb reprocessed the RT-PCR reads using CATT. The sample contains just under 2,500 delta-chain clones, about a fifth of which appear only once. Specimen: gamma-delta T cells. These TCRs come from a human donor. It is not recorded whose cells these are; they may come from a transplant donor.

The J gene is TRDJ1, the V gene TRDV1, with 7 bases aligning to TRDD3. Germline values: CDR1 TSWWSYY, CDR2 QGS. This CDR3 is built from 21 residues. Trimming removed 0 bases from V and 0 bases from J; junction bases left unmatched: 19. DNA of the CDR3: TGTGCTCTTGGGGAACTTGCCTACCTCATTCTGGGGGGACCTTACACCGATAAACTCATCTTT. This gives the protein CALGELAYLILGGPYTDKLIF.

The V call is TRDV1, the J call TRDJ3; 9 bases match TRDD2. This CDR3 spans 24 amino acids. Germline loops: CDR1 TSWWSYY, CDR2 QGS. Unmatched junction bases numbered 23, after V lost 5 bases and J lost 0 bases. The CDR3 is CALGSRPLPTWGDSSSWDTRQMFF. The DNA of the CDR3 is TGTGCTCTTGGGTCTCGCCCCCTTCCTACTTGGGGGGACTCCAGCTCCTGGGACACCCGACAGATGTTTTTC.

In this sample, this clone turned up a few times. The chain employs TRDV2 and TRDJ1; 7 bases are a match to TRDD3. The germline V gene encodes CDR1 GEAIGNYY and CDR2 EKD. This CDR3 is 15 amino acids long. Germline trimming cut 3 bases from V and 0 bases from J; bases unmatched to any gene: 6. For the CDR3, the DNA is TGTGCCTGTGACCCACTGGGGACCAACACCGATAAACTCATCTTT. Protein product: CACDPLGTNTDKLIF.

The gene calls are TRDV1 and TRDJ1, with no clear D. Trimming left V 5 bases short and J 0 bases short, with 16 bases between. The CDR3 contains 16 residues. CDR1 and CDR2 (germline): TSWWSYY, QGS. The CDR3 loop reads CALGKGLSGYTDKLIF. CDR3 DNA: TGTGCTCTTGGGAAAGGCCTGTCGGGGTACACCGATAAACTCATCTTT.

Notes on this clone: The junction and the germline gene differ at one end; a read error may be behind it. This chain connects TRDV1 to TRDJ1; 13 positions agree with TRDD3. Germline loops: CDR1 TSWWSYY, CDR2 QGS. This CDR3 spans 23 amino acids. The CDR3 bases are TGTGCTATTGGGAAAGGGGCGAGACTGTACTGGGGGATACGCCATAGTACAATCGATAAACTCATCTTT. Residues: CAIGKGARLYWGIRHSTIDKLIF.

Concerning this clone: At one boundary the junction diverges from the germline segment, which might be a read error. CDR3 bases: TGTGCTCTTGGGGTAAATTTAGCCTTCCTACATTTT. Its protein is CALGVNLAFLHF. The chain joins TRDV1 to TRDJ1; TRDD2 agrees at 9 bases. The germline V gene has CDR1 TSWWSYY and CDR2 QGS. CDR3 length equals 12 residues.

The rearrangement uses TRDV1 and TRDJ2, with TRDD3 identical over 12 bases. CDR3 length: 23 residues. The V segment lost 4 bases and the J segment 0 bases; nucleotides outside the gene matches: 21. Germline assignment: CDR1 TSWWSYY and CDR2 QGS. The CDR3 loop reads CALGVLSYPLYWGILPLTAQLFF. In DNA, the CDR3 is TGTGCTCTTGGGGTATTGTCCTACCCCTTGTACTGGGGGATACTCCCTTTGACAGCACAACTCTTCTTT.

Remarks on this clone: A far larger clone lies a single base away; this is likely a read error. The same CDR3 also results from other DNA sequences found in this sample. This chain links TRDV2 with TRDJ1, with 12 bases matching TRDD3. The CDR3 totals 18 residues. Germline V gives CDR1 GEAIGNYY, CDR2 EKD. The CDR3 DNA follows: TGTGCCTGCGACACCCCTCACTGGGGGATACCAAGTTACGATAAACTCATCTTT. Residues: CACDTPHWGIPSYDKLIF.

This clone was observed a handful of times. The CDR3 coding sequence is TGTGCTCTTGGGGAGGTTTTTTCCCCTTCTCTACGATATCCCCCGTACACCGATAAACTCATCTTT. The encoded protein is CALGEVFSPSLRYPPYTDKLIF. The V call is TRDV1, the J call TRDJ1; D is perhaps TRDD2 (5 bases). Germline-derived CDR1 and CDR2 are TSWWSYY and QGS. Between the trimmed V and J ends, which lost 3 bases and 0 bases, there was a span of 32 bases. The CDR3 extends over 22 amino acids.

The chain is built from TRDV1 and TRDJ1, with TRDD3 matching over 10 bases. This CDR3 has 20 residues. Per the germline V gene, CDR1 is TSWWSYY and CDR2 is QGS. V was clipped by 4 bases and J by 2 bases; unmatched bases: 19. CDR3 coding DNA: TGTGCTCTTGGGGTCCATTCTCTTCTTGGGGGATACAGCGGTACCGATAAACTCATCTTT. Its translation is CALGVHSLLGGYSGTDKLIF.

This clone was detected a few times. V gene TRDV2 combines with J gene TRDJ3, with 9 positions matching TRDD3. V gave up 0 bases and J gave up 0 bases; unmatched junction bases: 32. The V gene's germline CDR1 is GEAIGNYY and CDR2 EKD. The CDR3 is 28 residues long. CDR3 coding DNA: TGTGCCTGTGACACCTCTGAGTCCTACAGTTTTCCTTGGGGATACGCGTATCGAAGCTCCTGGGACACCCGACAGATGTTTTTC. It encodes CACDTSESYSFPWGYAYRSSWDTRQMFF.

This clone was detected a few times. The chain couples TRAV29/DV5 to TRDJ1; D call uncertain. Germline V CDR1 and CDR2: NSMFDY, ISSIKDK. The CDR3 loop spans 14 amino acids. Trimming left V 7 bases short and J 0 bases short, with 16 bases between. The CDR3 loop reads CATKGPSYTDKLIF. The CDR3 DNA is TGTGCAACCAAGGGGCCCTCGTACACCGATAAACTCATCTTT. The variable domain in full, completed from reference TRAV29/DV5 and TRDJ1, reads DQQVKQNSPSLSVQEGRISILNCDYTNSMFDYFLWYKKYPAEGPTFLISISSIKDKNEDGRFTVFLNKSAKHLSLHIVPSQPGDSAVYFCATKGPSYTDKLIFGKGTRVTVEP.

Remarks on this clone: One end of the junction does not line up with germline, which may come from a read error. The gene calls are TRDV1 and TRDJ1, with TRDD2 matching over 8 bases. The germline gives CDR1 TSWWSYY, CDR2 QGS. This CDR3 is 21 amino acids long. CDR3 sequence (DNA): TGTGCTCTTGGGGGGGGTCCCTTCCTAAGGCTCCCCGGGGCGGATAACGATAAATTCATCTTT. Protein product: CALGGGPFLRLPGADNDKFIF.